The rows below give T cell receptor beta chains drawn from one sample of a study of T cells in Graves' hyperthyroidism and ophthalmopathy. One entry per CDR3 protein results from TCRdb running MiXCR on the multiplex PCR reads. The sample has roughly 700,000 distinct CDR3 sequences, 15% to 20% seen once. Input material: blood. The receptor source for this set is a man aged 45 to 65 with Graves' hyperthyroidism. CDR3s include the opening cysteine and the closing phenylalanine or tryptophan. D genes are given only for firm matches. Some rows have no size entry. The others give once, few or many, or a class for an expanded clone.

length	size	V	J	D	CDR3	DNA
12	many	TRBV3-1	TRBJ2-5	TRBD1	CASRRQGETQYF	TGTGCCAGCAGGCGACAGGGAGAGACCCAGTACTTC
15	few	TRBV6-6	TRBJ2-5	NA	CASSYSLVERETQYF	TGTGCCAGCAGTTACTCGTTGGTCGAGCGAGAGACCCAGTACTTC
15	many	TRBV28	TRBJ1-5	NA	CASSEVGVSNQPQHF	TGTGCCAGCAGCGAGGTAGGGGTCAGCAATCAGCCCCAGCATTTT
12	NA	TRBV30	TRBJ2-3	NA	CASFGGTDTQYF	TGTGCCTCCTTCGGAGGGACAGATACGCAGTATTTT
15	NA	TRBV12-3/TRBV12-4	TRBJ2-1	NA	CASTITGRAGNEQFF	TGTGCCAGCACCATTACGGGTAGGGCAGGCAATGAGCAGTTCTTC
18	NA	TRBV3-1	TRBJ2-4	TRBD2	CASSQDPAGVWAKNIQYF	TGTGCCAGCAGCCAAGATCCAGCGGGAGTATGGGCCAAAAACATTCAGTACTTC
19	many	TRBV7-9	TRBJ2-3	TRBD2	CASSSPSGTSGSSTDTQYF	TGTGCCAGCAGCTCCCCATCCGGGACTAGCGGCTCTAGCACAGATACGCAGTATTTT
16	NA	TRBV28	TRBJ2-1	TRBD1	CASSSGQGASYNEQFF	TGTGCCAGCAGTTCCGGACAGGGTGCATCCTACAATGAGCAGTTCTTC
15	NA	TRBV2	TRBJ1-4	NA	CASRPLGGLNEKLFF	TGTGCCAGCAGACCCTTGGGGGGTTTGAATGAAAAACTGTTTTTT
17	many	TRBV27	TRBJ1-5	TRBD1	CASNRQGTSYSNQPQHF	TGTGCCAGCAACCGACAGGGCACCTCTTATAGCAATCAGCCCCAGCATTTT
16	many	TRBV11-2	TRBJ1-1	NA	CASRSHYTTENTEAFF	TGTGCCAGCAGATCTCATTATACGACGGAGAACACTGAAGCTTTCTTT
15	NA	TRBV4-3	TRBJ1-1	NA	CASSQEPDLNTEAFF	TGCGCCAGCAGCCAAGAACCGGATTTGAACACTGAAGCTTTCTTT
17	NA	TRBV7-9	TRBJ2-3	TRBD2	CASSLRLAGFSTDTQYF	TGTGCCAGCAGCCTGAGACTAGCGGGATTTAGCACAGATACGCAGTATTTT
12	many	TRBV13	TRBJ2-7	NA	CASSSGTRGPYF	TGTGCCAGCAGCTCCGGGACTAGGGGGCCGTACTTC
14	NA	TRBV5-1	TRBJ1-2	NA	CASSLNTANYGYTF	TGCGCCAGCAGCTTGAACACCGCTAACTATGGCTACACCTTC
15	NA	TRBV2	TRBJ2-4	TRBD2	CASTGPGLAGGIQYF	TGTGCCAGCACCGGTCCGGGACTAGCGGGAGGCATTCAGTACTTC
16	many	TRBV24-1	TRBJ2-1	NA	CATSDSTAEGYNEQFF	TGTGCCACCAGTGATTCTACGGCGGAGGGCTACAATGAGCAGTTCTTC
16	many	TRBV15	TRBJ2-5	NA	CATSRDRDGPQETQYF	TGTGCCACCAGCAGAGATCGGGACGGCCCGCAAGAGACCCAGTACTTC
15	NA	TRBV4-3	TRBJ2-3	NA	CASSQESGLGDTQYF	TGCGCCAGCAGCCAAGAGTCGGGACTCGGAGATACGCAGTATTTT
16	few	TRBV7-8	TRBJ2-3	TRBD2	CASSLGGGRAGDTQYF	TGTGCCAGCAGCTTAGGGGGCGGGAGGGCCGGAGATACGCAGTATTTT
17	few	TRBV7-2	TRBJ2-2	NA	CASSLAGRVGPTGELFF	TGTGCCAGCAGCTTAGCGGGGCGAGTAGGCCCCACCGGGGAGCTGTTTTTT
13	NA	TRBV6-5	TRBJ2-2	NA	CASSYEVTGELFF	TGTGCCAGCAGTTACGAGGTCACCGGGGAGCTGTTTTTT